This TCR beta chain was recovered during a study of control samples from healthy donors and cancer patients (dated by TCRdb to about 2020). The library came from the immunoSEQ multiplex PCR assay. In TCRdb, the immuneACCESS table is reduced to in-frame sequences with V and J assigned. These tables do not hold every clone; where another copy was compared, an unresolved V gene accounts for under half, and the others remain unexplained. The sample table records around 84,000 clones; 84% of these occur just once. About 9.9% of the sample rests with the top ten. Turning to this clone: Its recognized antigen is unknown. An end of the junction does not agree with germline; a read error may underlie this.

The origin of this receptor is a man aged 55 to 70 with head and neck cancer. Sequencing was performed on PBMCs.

The CDR3 has the sequence CASSLGAGTEAFF. The DNA reads TGTGCTAGCAGCCTAGGGGCCGGCACTGAAGCTTTCTTT. The receptor chain draws on TRBV7-7 and TRBJ1-1; a tentative D match to TRBD1 spans 5 bases. Looking up the germline V gene (reference sequence) yields CDR1 SSHAT and CDR2 FNYEAQ. Including cysteine and phenylalanine, the CDR3 has 13 amino acids. Only CDR3 DNA remains: 39 bases, in frame from the first base.